This T cell receptor beta chain was captured by sequencing in a study of cytomegalovirus exposure and HLA in healthy donors. Study observations and caveats: Most of the TCR beta V segments (in an earlier analysis) were productive either about 90% or about 30% of the time. Researchers catalogued 160 or so TCR beta chains as cytomegalovirus-associated.

PCR involved 60 Vbeta and 13 Jbeta primers. The data were produced by immunoSEQ multiplex PCR, yet TCRdb's version contains in-frame clones alone and is incomplete. The table includes about 120,000 clones, roughly 80% detected once. With regard to this clone: Its antigen is undetermined.

Germline CDR1 is LNHDA and CDR2 is SQIVND (reference sequence). Trimming stripped 5 bases from V and 2 bases from J, with 12 bases between. The CDR3 totals 15 residues. The sequencing sample was made of PBMCs. The chain is built from TRBV19 and TRBJ2-2; D perhaps matches TRBD2 (7 bases). The sequence was collected from a female donor in good health and CMV-seropositive. The CDR3 nucleotides read TGTGCCAGTAGTTTAGGGGGGGGAAACACCGGGGAGCTGTTTTTT. This gives the protein CASSLGGGNTGELFF.